A single T cell receptor (beta chain) is shown here with its context. Germline assignment: CDR1 MGHDK and CDR2 SYGVNS. The CDR3 contains 14 residues. V trimming: 5 bases; J trimming: 5 bases; junction bases outside the gene matches: 7. This sample is part of a study of blood T cell repertoires in COVID-19. Produced via immunoSEQ multiplex PCR; TCRdb's table is partial and in-frame only. Altogether approximately 210,000 clones are present, 87% being singletons, with the ten largest covering more than 7%. V is TRBV25-1 and J is TRBJ2-7; TRBD1 matches at 9 bases. Sequencing used PBMCs or T cells enriched from blood (not recorded which). The TCR sequence derives from a man aged 25 to 40 in a cohort exposed to, infected with or recovered from COVID-19 (not recorded which). The CDR3 DNA reads as TGTGCCAGCAGTCCCCGGACAGGGGCCAACGAGCAGTACTTC. This gives the protein CASSPRTGANEQYF.